Shown below are 10 T cell receptor beta chains from a single sample sequenced in a study of CD8 T cells in Susac syndrome. Random-hexamer reverse transcription was applied to roughly 0.5 to 1 ug RNA. A single record per CDR3 protein comes from TCRdb applying MiXCR to the immunoSEQ multiplex PCR reads. This sample has 180,000 or so distinct CDR3 sequences; less than 95% occur once, and the top ten carry over 0.08%. Input material: CD4+ T cells from PBMCs. Receptors originate from a human donor in good health.

V is TRBV27 and J is TRBJ2-1, with D tentatively TRBD2 (5 bases). Between the trimmed V and J ends, which lost 4 bases and 5 bases, there was a span of 15 bases. CDR1 and CDR2 from the germline V gene are MNHEY and SMNVEV (reference sequence). The CDR3 totals 15 residues. Written as DNA, the CDR3 is TGTGCCAGCAGTTCCTGGGAGCCGATAAACAATGAGCAGTTCTTC. This sequence encodes CASSSWEPINNEQFF.

The gene calls are TRBV28 and TRBJ2-7; a weak D match, TRBD2 (6 bases). This CDR3 spans 13 amino acids. V was shortened by 11 bases and J by 2 bases, with 16 bases between the two germline ends. Looked up from germline, CDR1 is MDHEN and CDR2 is SYDVKM. CDR3 loop: CAVLEGPAYEQYF. DNA for the CDR3: TGTGCCGTATTGGAGGGCCCAGCCTACGAGCAGTACTTC.

This chain joins TRBV20-1 and TRBJ2-1, with 9 bases aligning to TRBD1. In germline, CDR1 is DFQATT, CDR2 SNEGSKA (reference sequence). Trimming removed 4 bases from V and 6 bases from J; junction bases left unmatched: 7. This CDR3 contains 14 residues. CDR3 coding DNA: TGCAGTGCTAAGGGGACAGGGATTGGCAATGAGCAGTTCTTC. This translates into CSAKGTGIGNEQFF.

The table lists this clonotype with a count of one. The genes are TRBV7-9 and TRBJ2-3; D call uncertain. This CDR3 has 15 amino acids. CDR1 and CDR2 from the germline V gene are SEHNR and FQNEAQ (reference sequence). The V end was cut by 0 bases, the J end by 5 bases, with 12 bases between. This chain's CDR3 is CASSLAPSPGDTQYF. In DNA, the CDR3 is TGTGCCAGCAGCTTAGCTCCGTCCCCGGGAGATACGCAGTATTTT.

With respect to this clonotype: A read error may produce the germline difference seen at one junction end. The chain recombines TRBV20-1 with TRBJ2-7, with 7 nucleotides matching TRBD2. Per the germline V gene, CDR1 is DFQATT and CDR2 is SNEGSKA (reference sequence). The CDR3 loop spans 12 amino acids. CDR3 nucleotides: TGCAGTCCTAGGGGAGGGTCCTACGAGCAGTACTTC. This sequence encodes CSPRGGSYEQYF.

This chain links TRBV3-1 with TRBJ1-1; D is unclear. Germline loops: CDR1 LGHDT, CDR2 YNNKEL (reference sequence). Trimming removed 4 bases at V and 1 base at J, with 13 bases between. The CDR3 contains 15 residues. This CDR3 is CASSPTMGKNTEAFF. CDR3 nucleotide sequence: TGTGCCAGCAGCCCCACTATGGGGAAGAACACTGAAGCTTTCTTT. Complete variable domain (other parts from reference TRBV3-1 and TRBJ1-1): DTAVSQTPKYLVTQMGNDKSIKCEQNLGHDTMYWYKQDSKKFLKIMFSYNNKELIINETVPNRFSPKSPDKAHLNLHINSLELGDSAVYFCASSPTMGKNTEAFFGQGTRLTVV.

This clonotype has a single count. V and J are TRBV24-1 and TRBJ2-2; weak D call: TRBD1 (6 bases). From germline, CDR1 is KGHDR and CDR2 SFDVKD. There are 12 residues in the CDR3. Trimming removed 8 bases from V and 6 bases from J, with 9 bases in between. The CDR3, as DNA: TGTGCCACCACTACAGGGTCCGGGGAGCTGTTTTTT. Translating gives CATTTGSGELFF.

The genes are TRBV5-1 and TRBJ2-1, with D possibly TRBD2 on 6 matching bases. Germline CDR1 reads SGHRS; CDR2 reads YFSETQ. V dropped 6 bases and J dropped 7 bases, with 17 bases sitting between them. The CDR3 runs 14 residues. The CDR3 region is CASNPTSSSNEQFF. The CDR3 DNA is TGCGCCAGCAACCCGACTAGTTCTTCTAATGAGCAGTTCTTC. The full variable domain, with the rest looked up from reference TRBV5-1 and TRBJ2-1, is KAGVTQTPRYLIKTRGQQVTLSCSPISGHRSVSWYQQTPGQGLQFLFEYFSETQRNKGNFPGRFSGRQFSNSRSEMNVSTLELGDSALYLCASNPTSSSNEQFFGPGTRLTVL.

V usage is TRBV12-3 or TRBV12-4 and J usage is TRBJ2-5, with TRBD2 matching 7 bases. There are 14 residues in the CDR3. J lost 6 bases, V lost 8 bases, and 12 bases had no gene match. DNA for the CDR3: TGTGCCAGCCACAGGAGCGGGGACCTCAAGACCCAGTACTTC. The encoded protein is CASHRSGDLKTQYF.

This clonotype was found a few times. The V call is TRBV27, the J call TRBJ2-1, with D maybe TRBD2 (6 bases). CDR3 length equals 14 residues. V was pared by 5 bases and J by 8 bases, with 16 bases between. CDR1 and CDR2 from the germline V gene are MNHEY and SMNVEV (reference sequence). For the CDR3, the DNA is TGTGCCAGCAGTCGGACGGGGCGGGGCGATGAGCAGTTCTTC. Its translation is CASSRTGRGDEQFF.